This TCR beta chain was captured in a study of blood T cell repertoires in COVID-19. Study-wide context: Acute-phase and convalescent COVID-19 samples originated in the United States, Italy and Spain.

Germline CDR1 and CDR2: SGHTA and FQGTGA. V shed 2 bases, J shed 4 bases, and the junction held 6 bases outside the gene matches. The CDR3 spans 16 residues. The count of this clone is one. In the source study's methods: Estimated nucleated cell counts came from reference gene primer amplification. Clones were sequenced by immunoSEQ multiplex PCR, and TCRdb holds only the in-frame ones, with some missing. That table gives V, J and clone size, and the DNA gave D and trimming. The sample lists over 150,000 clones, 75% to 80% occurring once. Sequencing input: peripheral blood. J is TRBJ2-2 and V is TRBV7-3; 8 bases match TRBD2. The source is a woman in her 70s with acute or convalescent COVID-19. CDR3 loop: CASSLLALAGTGELFF. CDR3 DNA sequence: TGTGCCAGCAGCTTACTTGCGCTAGCGGGCACCGGGGAGCTGTTTTTT.